This T cell receptor (beta chain) was identified in a study of shared clonotypes between healthy human individuals. Sequenced by immunoSEQ multiplex PCR; TCRdb stores in-frame clones only, minus some. The repertoire includes approximately 2.3 million clones, over 90% of them detected once, and around 0.4% sits in the top ten. This CDR3 region has 14 residues. CDR1 and CDR2 (germline): KGHSH, LQKENI. Trimming removed 4 bases from V and 3 bases from J; junction bases left unmatched: 4. To note about this clone: Its antigen is unknown.

General study points: Memory subsets generally showed smaller estimated richness than naive subsets did. For naive CD4 cells, roughly 4.8% of clonotypes were shared across a handful of donors.

In the CD4+ fraction, cells were divided into CD45RA+ naive and CD45RA-negative memory subsets. Sequencing input: naive CD4+ T cells from PBMCs. Subset of the sample: CD45RA+ positively selected. The sequence was collected from a man younger than 35 in good health. Some clones in this sample may be carry-over from other donors' samples. The chain joins TRBV18 to TRBJ2-5, with 8 bases fitting TRBD1. CDR3 amino acids: CASSLKTGEETQYF. CDR3 sequence (DNA): TGTGCCAGCTCACTAAAGACAGGGGAAGAGACCCAGTACTTC.